This T cell receptor beta chain was obtained from a study of T cell changes during pregnancy in multiple sclerosis. Profiling relied on immunoSEQ multiplex PCR, and the TCRdb table lists in-frame clones only, not all of them. Of approximately 51,000 clones in the sample, approximately 94% are singletons; the top ten hold about 0.56%. The germline V gene encodes CDR1 MNHNY and CDR2 SVGAGI (reference sequence). This CDR3 has 15 residues. Trimming removed 4 bases at V and 2 bases at J, with 14 bases between. This receptor was identified in a female donor with multiple sclerosis, enrolled in a pregnancy study. V is TRBV6-6 and J is TRBJ2-5; the D gene is possibly TRBD1 (6 bases). The specimen was CD4+ T cells from peripheral blood mononuclear cells, collected in the second trimester of pregnancy. The CDR3 here is CASSFSRDKQETQYF. The CDR3 region has the DNA TGTGCCAGCAGTTTTAGCCGGGACAAACAAGAGACCCAGTACTTC.